Below, 14 T cell receptor beta chains from the same sample are listed, as sequenced in a study of STAT5B mutations in CD4+ large granular lymphocyte leukemia. Profiling relied on immunoSEQ multiplex PCR, and the TCRdb table lists in-frame clones only, not all of them. The data hold about 25,000 clones, with 74% observed a single time. Material for sequencing was CD4+ T cells from blood buffy coats. These receptor sequences come from a human donor in good health.

This clone was recorded a few times. At one of its ends the junction is not consistent with the germline gene, which may arise from a read error. This chain connects TRBV7-7 to TRBJ1-3, with D perhaps matching TRBD1 (6 bases). The CDR3 contains 16 residues. CDR1 SSHAT and CDR2 FNYEAQ come from the germline V gene (reference sequence). The DNA of the CDR3 is TGTGCTAGCAGCAGGGGACTTCCAGACTCTGGAAACACCATATATTTT. It codes for CASSRGLPDSGNTIYF.

V gene TRBV6-5 combines with J gene TRBJ1-1; TRBD1 might be the D (6 bases). CDR3 length equals 14 residues. CDR1 MNHEY and CDR2 SVGAGI come from the germline V gene. Trimming cost V 5 bases and J 5 bases, with 15 bases left between them. Here the CDR3 reads CASSTGLFGTEAFF. CDR3 nucleotide sequence: TGTGCCAGCAGTACAGGGTTATTCGGAACTGAAGCTTTCTTT.

The chain joins TRBV11-1 to TRBJ2-3, with D perhaps matching TRBD1 (6 bases). This CDR3 region has 15 residues. Trimming pared 7 bases from V and 3 bases from J, leaving 17 bases between. From germline, CDR1 is SGHAT and CDR2 FQDESV (reference sequence). The CDR3: CASTKPGHKTDTQYF. The CDR3 DNA reads TGTGCCAGCACCAAGCCGGGACATAAAACAGATACGCAGTATTTT.

The J gene is TRBJ2-3, the V gene TRBV25-1; no clear D. The V end was cut by 3 bases, the J end by 4 bases, with 5 bases between. In germline, CDR1 is MGHDK, CDR2 SYGVNS. This CDR3 comprises 12 residues. The CDR3 protein is CASSDLADTQYF. The CDR3, as DNA: TGTGCCAGCAGTGATCTCGCAGATACGCAGTATTTT.

J is TRBJ2-5 and V is TRBV11-1; D unresolved. V lost 5 bases and J lost 5, with 12 bases in between. Per germline, CDR1 SGHAT and CDR2 FQDESV (reference sequence). The CDR3 totals 13 residues. The CDR3 region is CASSVPGGETQYF. In nucleotides, the CDR3 is TGTGCCAGCAGCGTGCCAGGCGGTGAGACCCAGTACTTC. Full variable domain (rest looked up from reference TRBV11-1 and TRBJ2-5): EAEVAQSPRYKITEKSQAVAFWCDPISGHATLYWYRQILGQGPELLVQFQDESVVDDSQLPKDRFSAERLKGVDSTLKIQPAELGDSAMYLCASSVPGGETQYFGPGTRLLVL.

The V call is TRBV28, the J call TRBJ1-2, with 7 bases fitting TRBD1. CDR1 MDHEN and CDR2 SYDVKM come from the germline V gene. V was pared by 7 bases and J by 7 bases, with 12 bases of the junction left unmatched. The CDR3 has 14 amino acids. CDR3: CASKDPGGDSGYTF. CDR3 coding DNA: TGTGCCAGCAAGGACCCAGGGGGAGATAGTGGCTACACCTTC.

This chain connects TRBV18 to TRBJ1-1; D not resolved. Germline V gene lookup returns CDR1 KGHSH and CDR2 LQKENI. The CDR3 runs to 16 residues. Trimming stripped 3 bases from V and 1 base from J, with 15 bases between. CDR3 sequence reads: CASSPQRQTPNTEAFF. Written as DNA, the CDR3 is TGTGCCAGCTCACCTCAACGGCAGACCCCGAACACTGAAGCTTTCTTT.

The rearrangement links TRBV5-1 to TRBJ1-6; 8 bases map to TRBD1. CDR1 is SGHRS, CDR2 YFSETQ, per germline. V lost 4 bases to trimming and J lost 5 bases; unmatched junction nucleotides: 5. The CDR3 is 15 amino acids. The CDR3 sequence: CASSRGQGNNSPLHF. The DNA for the CDR3 is TGCGCCAGCAGCCGCGGACAGGGAAATAATTCACCCCTCCACTTT. The variable domain in full, with the rest retrieved from reference TRBV5-1 and TRBJ1-6, is KAGVTQTPRYLIKTRGQQVTLSCSPISGHRSVSWYQQTPGQGLQFLFEYFSETQRNKGNFPGRFSGRQFSNSRSEMNVSTLELGDSALYLCASSRGQGNNSPLHFGNGTRLTVT.

This chain uses TRBV30 with TRBJ2-5, with 7 bases aligning to TRBD1. J lost 5 bases, V lost 2 bases, and 5 bases had no gene match. CDR3 size: 13 residues. Germline V gene data show CDR1 as GTSNPN and CDR2 as SVGIG (reference sequence). The CDR3 DNA follows: TGTGCCTGGAGTTTAGGGGGCCGGGAGACCCAGTACTTC. This codes for CAWSLGGRETQYF. The full variable domain, with the rest looked up from reference TRBV30 and TRBJ2-5, is SQTIHQWPATLVQPVGSPLSLECTVEGTSNPNLYWYRQAAGRGLQLLFYSVGIGQISSEVPQNLSASRPQDRQFILSSKKLLLSDSGFYLCAWSLGGRETQYFGPGTRLLVL.

This chain links TRBV9 with TRBJ2-7, with 7 nucleotides matching TRBD2. Germline V gene data show CDR1 as SGDLS and CDR2 as YYNGEE. This CDR3 comprises 16 residues. The ends lost 1 base at V and 7 bases at J; junction bases unmatched: 14. The CDR3 here is CASSVSRKRLALEQYF. The CDR3, as DNA: TGTGCCAGCAGCGTATCCCGCAAAAGACTAGCTTTGGAGCAGTACTTC.

J is TRBJ2-1 and V is TRBV27, with 7 positions matching TRBD2. V lost 7 bases, J lost 2 bases, and 8 bases stayed unmatched. Germline V gene lookup returns CDR1 MNHEY and CDR2 SMNVEV (reference sequence). This CDR3 spans 15 amino acids. CDR3 residues: CASKITSAAYNEQFF. As DNA, the CDR3 is TGTGCCAGCAAAATTACTAGCGCCGCCTACAATGAGCAGTTCTTC.

The chain joins TRBV9 to TRBJ2-2, with 10 bases lining up with TRBD2. Germline values: CDR1 SGDLS, CDR2 YYNGEE. The ends lost 2 bases at V and 7 bases at J; junction bases unmatched: 11. The CDR3 totals 17 residues. In DNA form, the CDR3 reads TGTGCCAGCAGCGTGGGGCTAGCGGGGGCCCGCCACGGGGAGCTGTTTTTT. Its protein is CASSVGLAGARHGELFF.

This chain joins TRBV11-1 and TRBJ1-3, with a possible D match to TRBD1 (5 bases). Per germline, CDR1 SGHAT and CDR2 FQDESV (reference sequence). This CDR3 is built from 14 residues. The V gene lost 4 bases and the J gene lost 2 bases, with 9 bases spanning the gap. CDR3 in amino acids: CASSSTGTGNTIYF. The CDR3 DNA reads as TGTGCCAGCAGCTCTACAGGAACTGGAAACACCATATATTTT.

V is TRBV13 and J is TRBJ2-3; D is tentatively TRBD1 or TRBD2 (5 bases each). CDR1 PRHDT and CDR2 FYEKMQ come from the germline V gene (reference sequence). The CDR3 has 14 residues. Trimming shortened V by 5 bases and J by 4 bases, and 13 bases separated the two germline ends. The CDR3 reads CASSPGAASDTQYF. The CDR3 DNA reads TGTGCCAGCAGCCCCGGGGCGGCTTCAGATACGCAGTATTTT.